What follows is one T cell receptor (beta chain) and its context. These data are taken from a study of cytomegalovirus exposure and HLA in healthy donors. The PCR employed 60 Vbeta primers together with 13 Jbeta primers. Libraries were prepared by immunoSEQ multiplex PCR; TCRdb keeps only in-frame clonotypes and omits some of them. The data hold roughly 97,000 clones, with approximately 76% observed a single time. Germline CDR1 MDHEN, CDR2 SYDVKM. The CDR3 is made up of 22 amino acids. V gave up 3 bases and J gave up 0 bases, with 31 bases separating them. Sequenced material: PBMCs. The rearrangement uses TRBV28 and TRBJ2-3, with D possibly TRBD2 on 10 matching bases. The source of this sequence is a woman aged 18-29 years in good health and CMV-seropositive. CDR3 coding DNA: TGTGCCAGCAGTTTTATGTGGACAGGGGTGGCTAGCGGGAGCCCTAGCACAGATACGCAGTATTTT. It translates to CASSFMWTGVASGSPSTDTQYF.